A selection of T cell receptor beta chains follows, all from one sample in a study of cytomegalovirus exposure and HLA in healthy donors. Method: immunoSEQ multiplex PCR; TCRdb's copy keeps in-frame clones and lacks some. The sample consists of some 120,000 clones, roughly 80% of them appearing once. Input material: PBMCs. The receptors stem from a woman in her 40s in good health and CMV-seronegative. CDR3s include the opening cysteine and the closing phenylalanine or tryptophan. The order of the fields is clone size, J gene, V gene, D gene, CDR3 DNA, CDR3 protein. A D gene is named only where the DNA matches it firmly. A clone size is listed for some rows: how often the clone was seen (once, few, many), or a class if it is expanded.

>-|TRBJ1-1|TRBV4-2|-
TGTGCCAGCAGCCATACCCAACAGGGTTACTTGAACACTGAAGCTTTCTTT
CASSHTQQGYLNTEAFF
>-|TRBJ1-1|TRBV18|-
TGTGCCAGCTCACCCGACATGAACACTGAAGCTTTCTTT
CASSPDMNTEAFF
>-|TRBJ2-3|TRBV9|-
TGTGCCAGCAGCGTAGCTACTGGCGGAGGGGACCGTGGACGCACAGATACGCAGTATTTT
CASSVATGGGDRGRTDTQYF
>few|TRBJ1-6|TRBV9|-
TGTGCCAGCAGCGAGACAGTGAGCTCCTATAATTCACCCCTCCACTTT
CASSETVSSYNSPLHF
>-|TRBJ2-1|TRBV5-1|-
TGCGCCAGCAGCTTGGGCAGCAATGAGCAGTTCTTC
CASSLGSNEQFF
>once|TRBJ2-1|TRBV28|-
TGTGCCAGCAGTCTTCAGGGGAACCACAATGAGCAGTTCTTC
CASSLQGNHNEQFF
>few|TRBJ2-7|TRBV6-1|-
TGTGCCAGCAGTGAAGTCCCCGGGGACGAGCAGTACTTC
CASSEVPGDEQYF
>-|TRBJ2-2|TRBV19|TRBD2
TGTGCCAGTAGACTAGCGGGAGAGAATACCGGGGAGCTGTTTTTT
CASRLAGENTGELFF
>-|TRBJ1-2|TRBV19|TRBD1
TGTGCCAGTAGTACCGGGACAGGGAACTATGGCTACACCTTC
CASSTGTGNYGYTF
>-|TRBJ2-1|TRBV6-6|-
TGTGCCAGTCGGATAGCGGAGTCCTACAATGAGCAGTTCTTC
CASRIAESYNEQFF
>-|TRBJ2-5|TRBV28|TRBD1
TGTGCCAGCAGTCCAGGGGGCATTTGGGAGACCCAGTACTTC
CASSPGGIWETQYF
>-|TRBJ1-1|TRBV11-2|TRBD1
TGTGCCAGCAGCTTAGAACAGGGGATCACTGAAGCTTTCTTT
CASSLEQGITEAFF
>few|TRBJ2-3|TRBV18|-
TGTGCCAGCTCACCACGGGACGGGAGTCCGTATTTT
CASSPRDGSPYF
>-|TRBJ1-2|TRBV19|-
TGTGCCAGTACCCAAGCCACAGCTAACTATGGCTACACCTTC
CASTQATANYGYTF
>-|TRBJ2-2|TRBV7-8|TRBD2
TGTGCCAGCAGCCAGACTAGCGGGAACACCGGGGAGCTGTTTTTT
CASSQTSGNTGELFF
>-|TRBJ1-2|TRBV6-1|TRBD1
TGTGCCAGCAGTCCAGGATCGGACAGGTACTATGGCTACACCTTC
CASSPGSDRYYGYTF
>-|TRBJ1-2|TRBV18|-
TGTGCCAGCTCACCCAGCGGGGGTCCGGCCTTCTATGGCTACACCTTC
CASSPSGGPAFYGYTF
>-|TRBJ1-5|TRBV29-1|-
TGCAGCGTTACACAGGGAGTCCTCAATCAGCCCCAGCATTTT
CSVTQGVLNQPQHF
>-|TRBJ1-5|TRBV2|TRBD1
TGTGCCAGCCGGACAGGGGGCGCGGGCAATCAGCCCCAGCATTTT
CASRTGGAGNQPQHF
>few|TRBJ1-4|TRBV5-4|TRBD1
TGTGCCAGCAGCGACCACAGGGGTGATGAAAAACTGTTTTTT
CASSDHRGDEKLFF
>-|TRBJ2-1|TRBV27|TRBD1
TGTGCCAGCAGTTTACAGGACAGGGGATGCCCGTTCTTC
CASSLQDRGCPFF
>-|TRBJ2-3|TRBV6-5|-
TGTGCCAGCAACCCCCTGCGCAACACAGATACGCAGTATTTT
CASNPLRNTDTQYF
>few|TRBJ1-6|TRBV27|TRBD1
TGTGCCAGCGCTACCGGGACAGGGGCACCCCTCCACTTT
CASATGTGAPLHF
>-|TRBJ2-5|TRBV2|-
TGTGCCAGCAGTCCTCACAGGGGAGGAGAGACCCAGTACTTC
CASSPHRGGETQYF
>few|TRBJ2-7|TRBV28|TRBD1
TGTGCCAGCAGTCCTCCGGGACAGCAATACGAGCAGTACTTC
CASSPPGQQYEQYF
>-|TRBJ2-1|TRBV19|TRBD2
TGTGCCAGTAGAATAAGGACTAGCAACTACAATGAGCAGTTCTTC
CASRIRTSNYNEQFF
>few|TRBJ2-2|TRBV4-2|-
TGTGCCAGCAGCCAAGATCCTCAGGGCGGTGCCGGGGAGCTGTTTTTT
CASSQDPQGGAGELFF
>-|TRBJ1-4|TRBV7-2|-
TGTGCCAGCAGCACACAGGCTCTACGGCTTGGTAATGAAAAACTGTTTTTT
CASSTQALRLGNEKLFF
>-|TRBJ1-5|TRBV28|-
TGTGCCAGCAGTTTCGGGGGGGCCAATCAGCCCCAGCATTTT
CASSFGGANQPQHF
>few|TRBJ1-1|TRBV4-2|TRBD1
TGTGCCAGCAGCCAAGGACAGGGTCCGGGCGCCGTGAGCACTGAAGCTTTCTTT
CASSQGQGPGAVSTEAFF
>once|TRBJ2-1|TRBV5-1|TRBD2
TGCGCCAGCAGCTTGTGGGGACTAGCGGGAGAAAATGAGCAGTTCTTC
CASSLWGLAGENEQFF
>-|TRBJ2-7|TRBV11-2|TRBD2
TGTGCCAGCAGCTCGGGACTAGCGGGAGGTGGGGAATCCTACGAGCAGTACTTC
CASSSGLAGGGESYEQYF
>-|TRBJ1-1|TRBV7-9|-
TGTGCCAGCACCTCGACAGCGAACACTGAAGCTTTCTTT
CASTSTANTEAFF
>-|TRBJ2-1|TRBV7-9|-
TGTTCCAGCAGCCCCGGGTCCCTACAGTTCTTC
CSSSPGSLQFF
>-|TRBJ1-6|TRBV14|TRBD1
TGTGCCAGCAGCCTGCCAGGGGGAGACTCACCCCTCCACTTT
CASSLPGGDSPLHF
>-|TRBJ2-5|TRBV4-2|TRBD2
TGTGCCAGCAGCCAACTAGCGGGAGTTGGCGAGACCCAGTACTTC
CASSQLAGVGETQYF
>-|TRBJ2-2|TRBV19|TRBD2
TGTGCCAGTAGCCCGGGACTAGCGGGAGTCCCCGGGGAGCTGTTTTTT
CASSPGLAGVPGELFF
>-|TRBJ2-2|TRBV7-2|-
TGTGCCAGCAGCTGGGATACAGGGAACACCGGGGAGCTGTTTTTT
CASSWDTGNTGELFF
>-|TRBJ2-1|TRBV2|TRBD2
TGTGCCAGCAGTGATAGGCGGGAGTACAATGAGCAGTTCTTC
CASSDRREYNEQFF